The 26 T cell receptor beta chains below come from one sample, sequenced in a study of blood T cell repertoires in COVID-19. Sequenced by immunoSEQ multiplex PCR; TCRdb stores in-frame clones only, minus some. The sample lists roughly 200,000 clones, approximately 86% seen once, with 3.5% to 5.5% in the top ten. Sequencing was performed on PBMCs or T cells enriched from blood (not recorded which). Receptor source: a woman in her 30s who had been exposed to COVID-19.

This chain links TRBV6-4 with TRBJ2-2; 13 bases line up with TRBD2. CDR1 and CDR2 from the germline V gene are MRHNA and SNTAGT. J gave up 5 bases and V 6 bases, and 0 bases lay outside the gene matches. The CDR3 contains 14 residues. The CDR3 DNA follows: TGTGCCAGCAGGGGACTAGCGGGGACCGGGGAGCTGTTTTTT. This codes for CASRGLAGTGELFF.

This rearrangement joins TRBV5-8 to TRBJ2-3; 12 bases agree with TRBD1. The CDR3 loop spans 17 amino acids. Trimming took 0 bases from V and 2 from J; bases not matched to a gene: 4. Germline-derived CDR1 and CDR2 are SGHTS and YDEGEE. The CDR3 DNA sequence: TGTGCCAGCAGCTTGGTTGGGACAGGGGGCCACACAGATACGCAGTATTTT. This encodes CASSLVGTGGHTDTQYF.

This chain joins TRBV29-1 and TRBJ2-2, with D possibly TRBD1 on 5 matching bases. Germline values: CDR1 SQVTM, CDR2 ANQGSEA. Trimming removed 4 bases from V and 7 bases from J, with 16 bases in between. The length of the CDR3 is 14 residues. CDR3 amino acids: CSVAGQGNGGELFF. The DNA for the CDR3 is TGCAGCGTTGCTGGGCAGGGTAACGGCGGGGAGCTGTTTTTT.

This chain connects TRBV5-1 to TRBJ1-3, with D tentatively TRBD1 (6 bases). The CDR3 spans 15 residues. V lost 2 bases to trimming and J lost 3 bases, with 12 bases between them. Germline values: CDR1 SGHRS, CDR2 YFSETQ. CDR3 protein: CASSLGQGHGNTIYF. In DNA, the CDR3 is TGCGCCAGCAGCTTAGGGCAGGGGCATGGAAACACCATATATTTT.

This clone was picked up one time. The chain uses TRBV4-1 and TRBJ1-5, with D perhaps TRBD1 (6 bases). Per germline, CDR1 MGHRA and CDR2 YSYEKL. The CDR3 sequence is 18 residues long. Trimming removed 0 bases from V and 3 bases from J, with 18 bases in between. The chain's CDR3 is CASSQDMQDWTVNQPQHF. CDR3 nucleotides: TGCGCCAGCAGCCAAGATATGCAAGATTGGACAGTCAATCAGCCCCAGCATTTT.

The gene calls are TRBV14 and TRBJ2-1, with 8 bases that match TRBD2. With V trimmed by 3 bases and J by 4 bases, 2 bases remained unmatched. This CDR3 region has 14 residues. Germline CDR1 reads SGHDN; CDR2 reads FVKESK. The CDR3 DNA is TGTGCCAGCAGCCACAGACTAGCGTACAATGAGCAGTTCTTC. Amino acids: CASSHRLAYNEQFF. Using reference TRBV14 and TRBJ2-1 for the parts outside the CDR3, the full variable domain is EAGVTQFPSHSVIEKGQTVTLRCDPISGHDNLYWYRRVMGKEIKFLLHFVKESKQDESGMPNNRFLAERTGGTYSTLKVQPAELEDSGVYFCASSHRLAYNEQFFGPGTRLTVL.

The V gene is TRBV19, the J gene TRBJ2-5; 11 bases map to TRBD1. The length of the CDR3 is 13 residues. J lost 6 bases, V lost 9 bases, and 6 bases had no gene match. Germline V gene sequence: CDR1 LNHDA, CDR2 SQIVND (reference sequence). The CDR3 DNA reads TGTGCCAGCAAGGACAGGGGGCGGCAGACCCAGTACTTC. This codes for CASKDRGRQTQYF. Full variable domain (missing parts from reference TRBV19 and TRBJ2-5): DGGITQSPKYLFRKEGQNVTLSCEQNLNHDAMYWYRQDPGQGLRLIYYSQIVNDFQKGDIAEGYSVSREKKESFPLTVTSAQKNPTAFYLCASKDRGRQTQYFGPGTRLLVL.

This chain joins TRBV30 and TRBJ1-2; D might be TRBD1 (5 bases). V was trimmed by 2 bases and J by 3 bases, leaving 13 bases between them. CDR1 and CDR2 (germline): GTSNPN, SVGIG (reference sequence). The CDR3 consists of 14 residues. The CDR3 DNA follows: TGTGCCTGGAGTCATAAGGGGTCGGACTATGGCTACACCTTC. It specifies CAWSHKGSDYGYTF. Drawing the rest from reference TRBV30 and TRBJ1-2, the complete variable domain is SQTIHQWPATLVQPVGSPLSLECTVEGTSNPNLYWYRQAAGRGLQLLFYSVGIGQISSEVPQNLSASRPQDRQFILSSKKLLLSDSGFYLCAWSHKGSDYGYTFGSGTRLTVV.

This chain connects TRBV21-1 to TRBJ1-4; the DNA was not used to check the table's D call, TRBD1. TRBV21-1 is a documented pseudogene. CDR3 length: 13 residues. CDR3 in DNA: TGTGCCACCGAGCCAGGTAGGGGTGAAAAACTGTTTTTT. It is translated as CATEPGRGEKLFF.

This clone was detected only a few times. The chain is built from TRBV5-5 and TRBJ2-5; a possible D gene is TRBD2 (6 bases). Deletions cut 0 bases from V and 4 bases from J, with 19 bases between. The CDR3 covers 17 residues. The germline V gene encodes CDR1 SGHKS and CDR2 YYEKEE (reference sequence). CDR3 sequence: CASSLGRGARFAETQYF. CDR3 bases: TGTGCCAGCAGCTTGGGGCGGGGCGCCCGCTTTGCAGAGACCCAGTACTTC.

In nucleotides, the CDR3 is TGTGCCAGCAGCCCCGGACAGGACTACGAGCAGTACTTC. This translates into CASSPGQDYEQYF. V is TRBV11-3 and J is TRBJ2-7, with TRBD1 matching over 7 bases. Germline CDR1 and CDR2: SGHNT and YENEEA. CDR3 length: 13 residues. Unmatched junction bases numbered 4, after V lost 5 bases and J lost 3 bases.

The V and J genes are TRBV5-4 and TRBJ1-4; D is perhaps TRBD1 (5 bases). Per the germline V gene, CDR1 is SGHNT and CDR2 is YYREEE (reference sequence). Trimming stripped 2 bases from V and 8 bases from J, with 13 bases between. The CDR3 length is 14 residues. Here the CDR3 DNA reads TGTGCCAGCAGCTTTGATCAGGGTCGAGAAAAACTGTTTTTT. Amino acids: CASSFDQGREKLFF.

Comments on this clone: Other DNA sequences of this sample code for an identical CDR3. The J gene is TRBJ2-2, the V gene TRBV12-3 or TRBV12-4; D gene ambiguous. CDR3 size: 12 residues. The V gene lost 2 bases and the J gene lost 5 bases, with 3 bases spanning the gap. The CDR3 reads CASSLLTGELFF. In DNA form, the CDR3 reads TGTGCCAGCAGTTTACTGACCGGGGAGCTGTTTTTT.

The CDR3 protein is CASSQSLGGWDGYTF. DNA for the CDR3: TGTGCCAGCAGCCAGAGCCTGGGGGGGTGGGATGGCTACACCTTC. The chain has TRBV7-8 and TRBJ1-2, with D possibly TRBD1 on 5 matching bases. CDR3 length equals 15 residues. Trimming took off 5 bases at V and 6 bases at J, with 19 bases between the two ends. Germline V lookup: CDR1 SGHVS, CDR2 FQNEAQ. The entire variable domain, with the rest obtained from reference TRBV7-8 and TRBJ1-2, is as follows: GAGVSQSPRYKVAKRGQDVALRCDPISGHVSLFWYQQALGQGPEFLTYFQNEAQLDKSGLPSDRFFAERPEGSVSTLKIQRTQQEDSAVYLCASSQSLGGWDGYTFGSGTRLTVV.

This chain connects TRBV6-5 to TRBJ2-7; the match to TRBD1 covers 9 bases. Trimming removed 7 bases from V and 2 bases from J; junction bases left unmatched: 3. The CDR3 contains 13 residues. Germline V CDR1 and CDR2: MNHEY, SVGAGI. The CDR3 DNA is TGTGCCAGCATACGGACAGGGGCCTACGAGCAGTACTTC. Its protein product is CASIRTGAYEQYF.

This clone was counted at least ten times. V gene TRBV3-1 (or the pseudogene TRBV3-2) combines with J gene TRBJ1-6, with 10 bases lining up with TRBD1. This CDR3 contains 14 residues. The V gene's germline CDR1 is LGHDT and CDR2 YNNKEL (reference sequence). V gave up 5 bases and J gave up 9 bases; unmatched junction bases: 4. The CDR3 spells CASSAGQGTSPLHF. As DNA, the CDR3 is TGTGCCAGCAGCGCGGGACAGGGGACTTCACCCCTCCACTTT.

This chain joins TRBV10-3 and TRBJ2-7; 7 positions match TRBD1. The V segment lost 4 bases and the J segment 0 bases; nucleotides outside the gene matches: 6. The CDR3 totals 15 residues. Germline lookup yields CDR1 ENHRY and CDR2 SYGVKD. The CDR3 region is CAISVTGASSYEQYF. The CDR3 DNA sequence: TGTGCCATCAGTGTAACAGGGGCCAGCTCCTACGAGCAGTACTTC.

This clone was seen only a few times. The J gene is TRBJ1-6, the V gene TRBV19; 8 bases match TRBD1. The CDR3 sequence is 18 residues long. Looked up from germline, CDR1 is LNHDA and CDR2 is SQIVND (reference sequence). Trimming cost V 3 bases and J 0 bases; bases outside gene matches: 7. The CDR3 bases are TGTGCCAGTAGTATGGGACAGGCCTCGAGCTCCTATAATTCACCCCTCCACTTT. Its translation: CASSMGQASSSYNSPLHF.

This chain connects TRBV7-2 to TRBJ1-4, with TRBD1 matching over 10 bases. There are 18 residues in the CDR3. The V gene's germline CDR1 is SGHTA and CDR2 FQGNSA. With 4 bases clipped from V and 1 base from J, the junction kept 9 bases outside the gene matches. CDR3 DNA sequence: TGTGCCAGCAGCTACCGCCCGACAGGGGGCGGAACTAATGAAAAACTGTTTTTT. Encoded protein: CASSYRPTGGGTNEKLFF.

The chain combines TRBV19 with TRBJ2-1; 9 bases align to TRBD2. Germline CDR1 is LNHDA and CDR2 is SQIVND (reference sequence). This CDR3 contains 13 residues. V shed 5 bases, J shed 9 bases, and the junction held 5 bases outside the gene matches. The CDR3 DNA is TGTGCCAGTAGTGGGCTAGCGGGGCGTGAGCAGTTCTTC. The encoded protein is CASSGLAGREQFF.

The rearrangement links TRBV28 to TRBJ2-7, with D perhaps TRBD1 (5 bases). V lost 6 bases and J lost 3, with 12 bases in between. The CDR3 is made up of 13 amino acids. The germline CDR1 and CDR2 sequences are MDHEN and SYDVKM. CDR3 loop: CASRGPGLYEQYF. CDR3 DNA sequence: TGTGCCAGCAGGGGGCCGGGCCTCTACGAGCAGTACTTC. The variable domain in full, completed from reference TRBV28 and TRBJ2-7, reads DVKVTQSSRYLVKRTGEKVFLECVQDMDHENMFWYRQDPGLGLRLIYFSYDVKMKEKGDIPEGYSVSREKKERFSLILESASTNQTSMYLCASRGPGLYEQYFGPGTRLTVT.

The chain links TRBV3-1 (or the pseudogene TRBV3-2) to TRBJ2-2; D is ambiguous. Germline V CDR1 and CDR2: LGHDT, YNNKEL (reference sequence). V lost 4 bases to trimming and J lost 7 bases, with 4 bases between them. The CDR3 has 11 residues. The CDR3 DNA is TGTGCCAGCAGCCTGTACGGGGAGCTGTTTTTT. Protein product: CASSLYGELFF.

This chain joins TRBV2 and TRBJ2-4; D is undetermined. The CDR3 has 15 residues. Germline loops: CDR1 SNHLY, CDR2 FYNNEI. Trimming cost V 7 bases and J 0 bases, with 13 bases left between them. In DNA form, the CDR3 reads TGTGCCAGCAAGGCGGCAACGACAGCCAAAAACATTCAGTACTTC. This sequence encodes CASKAATTAKNIQYF.

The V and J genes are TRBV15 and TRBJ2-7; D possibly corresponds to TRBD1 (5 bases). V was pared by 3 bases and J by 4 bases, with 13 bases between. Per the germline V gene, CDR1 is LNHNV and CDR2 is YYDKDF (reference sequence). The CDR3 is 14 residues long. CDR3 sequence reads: CATSRHVDRYEQYF. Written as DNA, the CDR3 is TGTGCCACCAGCAGGCATGTAGACAGATACGAGCAGTACTTC.

For the CDR3, the DNA is TGTGCCAGCAGCGTAGGACAGATCACAGATACGCAGTATTTT. Its translation is CASSVGQITDTQYF. The rearrangement uses TRBV9 and TRBJ2-3; a possible D gene is TRBD1 (5 bases). CDR1 is SGDLS and CDR2 is YYNGEE in the germline V gene. This CDR3 is 14 amino acids long. V was pared by 0 bases and J by 2 bases, with 7 bases between. Supplemented by reference TRBV9 and TRBJ2-3, the full variable domain reads DSGVTQTPKHLITATGQRVTLRCSPRSGDLSVYWYQQSLDQGLQFLIQYYNGEERAKGNILERFSAQQFPDLHSELNLSSLELGDSALYFCASSVGQITDTQYFGPGTRLTVL.

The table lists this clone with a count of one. The CDR3 nucleotides are TGTGCCAGCACGACAGGGGGCAAGGACACTGAAGCTTTCTTT. It is translated as CASTTGGKDTEAFF. The rearrangement links TRBV6-6 to TRBJ1-1; 10 bases fit TRBD1. CDR1 is MNHNY, CDR2 SVGAGI, per germline (reference sequence). Losses at the gene ends were 7 bases for V and 3 bases for J; bases not matched to a gene: 5. This CDR3 is built from 14 residues.